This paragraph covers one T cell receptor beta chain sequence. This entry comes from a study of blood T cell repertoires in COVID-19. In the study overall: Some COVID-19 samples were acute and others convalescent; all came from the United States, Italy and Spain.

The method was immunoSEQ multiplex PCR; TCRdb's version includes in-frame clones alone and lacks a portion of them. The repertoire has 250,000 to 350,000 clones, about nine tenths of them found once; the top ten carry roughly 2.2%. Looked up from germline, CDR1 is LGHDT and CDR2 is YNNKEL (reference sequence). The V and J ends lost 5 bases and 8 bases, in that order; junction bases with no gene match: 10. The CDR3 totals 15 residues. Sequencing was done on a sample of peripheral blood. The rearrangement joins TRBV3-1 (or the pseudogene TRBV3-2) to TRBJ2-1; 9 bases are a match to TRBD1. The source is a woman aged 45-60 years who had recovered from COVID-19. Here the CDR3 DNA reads TGTGCCAGCAGCTTACCCGGGACAGGGATACATGAGCAGTTCTTC. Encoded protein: CASSLPGTGIHEQFF.